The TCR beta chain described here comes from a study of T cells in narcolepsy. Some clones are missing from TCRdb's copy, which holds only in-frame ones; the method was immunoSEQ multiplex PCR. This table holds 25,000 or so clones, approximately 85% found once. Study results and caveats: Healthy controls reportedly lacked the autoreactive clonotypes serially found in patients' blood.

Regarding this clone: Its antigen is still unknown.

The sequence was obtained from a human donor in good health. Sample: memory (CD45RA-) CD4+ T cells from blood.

This CDR3 is CASSGLLYGYTF. The CDR3 DNA follows: TGTGCCAGCAGTGGACTTCTATATGGCTACACCTTC. The chain uses TRBV2 and TRBJ1-2; no clear D. In germline, CDR1 is SNHLY, CDR2 FYNNEI. V dropped 4 bases and J dropped 5 bases, with 8 bases sitting between them. The CDR3 loop spans 12 amino acids.